This entry features one T cell receptor beta chain sequence. Antigen: not known. V lost 4 bases to trimming and J lost 5 bases; unmatched junction nucleotides: 6. The CDR3 sequence is 15 residues long. Looked up from germline, CDR1 is MGHRA and CDR2 is YSYEKL. This specimen belongs to a study of cytomegalovirus exposure and HLA in healthy donors. PCR primers comprised 60 Vbeta and 13 Jbeta primers. Original handling: Later, 75 million to 100 million unique TCR beta chains were counted in an analysis, and roughly 11 million of them were shared. The protocol was immunoSEQ multiplex PCR, while the TCRdb copy is restricted to in-frame clones and leaves out a portion. That table supplies the V and J calls and clone size; D and trimming were determined from the DNA. The table for this sample gives about 140,000 clones. General observations from the study: A classifier reportedly called cytomegalovirus status with high sensitivity and specificity. The investigators catalogued 164 TCR beta chains as cytomegalovirus-associated. On later analysis, the bulk of CMV-associated TCR beta chains appeared to be HLA-restricted.

This receptor was taken from a young woman in good health and CMV-seronegative. The genes are TRBV4-1 and TRBJ2-1; TRBD2 agrees at 9 bases. Material for sequencing was PBMCs. CDR3 sequence: CASSPRLADNNEQFF. As DNA, the CDR3 is TGCGCCAGCAGCCCCCGACTAGCGGATAACAATGAGCAGTTCTTC.